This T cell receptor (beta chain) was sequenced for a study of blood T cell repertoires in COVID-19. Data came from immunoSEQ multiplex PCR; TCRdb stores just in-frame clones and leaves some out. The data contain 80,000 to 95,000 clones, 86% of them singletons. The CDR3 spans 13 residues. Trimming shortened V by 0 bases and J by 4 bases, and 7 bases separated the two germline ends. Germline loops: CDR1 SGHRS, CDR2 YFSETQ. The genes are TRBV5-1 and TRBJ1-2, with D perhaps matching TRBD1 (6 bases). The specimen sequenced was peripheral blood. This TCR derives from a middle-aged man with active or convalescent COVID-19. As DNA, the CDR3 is TGCGCCAGCAGCTTGGAGGGGGTCTATGGCTACACCTTC. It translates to CASSLEGVYGYTF.